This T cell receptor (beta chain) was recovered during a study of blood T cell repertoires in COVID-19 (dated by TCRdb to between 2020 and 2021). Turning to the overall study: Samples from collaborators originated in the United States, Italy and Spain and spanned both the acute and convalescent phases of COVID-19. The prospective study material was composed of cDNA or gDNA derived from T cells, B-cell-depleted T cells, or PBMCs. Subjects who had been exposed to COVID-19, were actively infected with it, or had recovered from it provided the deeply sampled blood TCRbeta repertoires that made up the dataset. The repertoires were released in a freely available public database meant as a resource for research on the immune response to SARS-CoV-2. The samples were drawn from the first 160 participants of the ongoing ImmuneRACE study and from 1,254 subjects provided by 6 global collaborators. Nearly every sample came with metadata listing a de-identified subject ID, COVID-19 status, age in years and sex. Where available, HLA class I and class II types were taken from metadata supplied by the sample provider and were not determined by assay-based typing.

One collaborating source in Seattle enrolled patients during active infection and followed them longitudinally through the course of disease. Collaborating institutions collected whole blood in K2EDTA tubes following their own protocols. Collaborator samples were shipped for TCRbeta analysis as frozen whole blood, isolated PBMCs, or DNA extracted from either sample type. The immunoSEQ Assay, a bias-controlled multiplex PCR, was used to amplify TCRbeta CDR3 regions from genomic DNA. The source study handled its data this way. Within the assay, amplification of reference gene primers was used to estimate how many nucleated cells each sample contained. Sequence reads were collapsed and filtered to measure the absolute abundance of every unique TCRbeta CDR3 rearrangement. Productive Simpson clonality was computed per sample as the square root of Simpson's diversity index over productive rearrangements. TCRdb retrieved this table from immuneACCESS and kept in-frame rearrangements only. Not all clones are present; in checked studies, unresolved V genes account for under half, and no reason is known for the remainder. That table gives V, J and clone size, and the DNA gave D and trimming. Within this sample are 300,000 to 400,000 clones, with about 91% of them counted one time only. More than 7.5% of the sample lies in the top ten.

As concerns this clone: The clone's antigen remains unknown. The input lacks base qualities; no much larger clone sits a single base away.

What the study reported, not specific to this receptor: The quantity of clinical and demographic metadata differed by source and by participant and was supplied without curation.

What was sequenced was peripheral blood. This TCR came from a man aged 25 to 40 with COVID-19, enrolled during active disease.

The DNA sequence follows: TGTGCCAGCACCCCTAGACGTAGTGAAACCGGGGAGCTGTTTTTT. The encoded protein is CASTPRRSETGELFF. The chain is assembled from TRBV7-2 and TRBJ2-2; the D gene lacks a confident call. The junction carries 17 bases between V and J, which are trimmed by 7 bases and 5 bases respectively. CDR1 and CDR2 were assigned from the germline V gene as SGHTA and FQGNSA. The CDR3 holds 15 amino acids from the cysteine to the phenylalanine. CDR3 DNA is the only sequence kept; it has 45 bases, read in frame from the first base.